This record covers a single T cell receptor beta chain. No antigen is known for it. This sample is drawn from a study of shared clonotypes between healthy human individuals. Looked up from germline, CDR1 is LNHDA and CDR2 is SQIVND (reference sequence). Between the trimmed V and J ends, which lost 5 bases and 13 bases, there was a span of 18 bases. CDR3 size: 12 residues. Using immunoSEQ multiplex PCR, the repertoire was profiled, and TCRdb retains in-frame clones only, with some absent. The table includes over 400,000 clones, approximately 81% detected once. Notes on the study in general: Depth of sequencing was expected to influence donor clonotype sharing.

The study drew its donors from healthy HIV-negative adults without recent acute infections or vaccinations. The specimen was PBMCs. This sequence joins TRBV19 and TRBJ2-7; D ambiguous. The TCR was taken from a woman aged 40 to 55 in good health. Some clones in this sample may be carry-over from other donors' samples. The CDR3 region has the DNA TGTGCCAGTAGTCATCCCCTCGGCCCCAGCTACTTC. Amino acid sequence: CASSHPLGPSYF.